Below, one T cell receptor beta chain is given with its context. Its antigen is currently not known. Base qualities are missing; no much larger clone stands one base away. The germline V gene (reference sequence) sets CDR1 to LNHDA and CDR2 to SQIVND. V has 6 bases trimmed and J has 3 bases trimmed; junction bases matching no gene number 6. The CDR3 sequence holds 14 residues, the cysteine and phenylalanine included. This entry keeps only the CDR3 DNA: 42 bases, framed from base 1. The data stem from a study of T cells in Graves' hyperthyroidism and ophthalmopathy (dated 2019 in TCRdb). With regard to the full study: Peripheral blood was sampled at the time of initial diagnosis, prior to any treatment. TCR V-J signatures able to tell the groups apart were searched for in a discovery cohort of 100 or so patients, of whom roughly 42 had Graves' ophthalmopathy and 57 had stable Graves' hyperthyroidism. Prospective prediction of ophthalmopathy was tested in an independent validation cohort of approximately 19 hyperthyroidism patients and 17 patients who later progressed to ophthalmopathy. The 75 to 100 discovery patients were randomly split 7:3 into training and test sets. Thyroid tissue and blood T-cell repertoires from roughly six Graves' hyperthyroidism patients were also compared in the study. Following sampling, methimazole starting at 30 mg daily was given to hyperthyroidism patients, and high-dose intravenous methylprednisolone was given to ophthalmopathy patients. TCR Vbeta CDR3 sequencing of some 140 peripheral blood samples (over 40 ophthalmopathy, about 75 hyperthyroidism and approximately 17 progressor patients) is reported in the paper.

The research as a whole found: During validation, the model predicted progression to ophthalmopathy a median of around 6 months ahead of onset, with around 71% sensitivity and 72.22% specificity. No statistical method was used to set the sample size in advance, and investigators knew the group allocation. Ophthalmopathy was separated from stable hyperthyroidism by a 13 V-J signature model, with roughly 88% sensitivity and about 81% specificity obtained in cross-validation and 80%/75% obtained in testing. Blood samples also contained most of the expanded thyroid clonotypes (frequency above 0.001), which suggests that blood repertoires may reflect thyroid immune responses.

The TCR beta CDR3 regions were amplified from RNA transcripts. A first-round RT-PCR of the TCR CDR3 used the HTBI primer set with the Qiagen OneStep RT-PCR kit. The libraries were constructed in a second round of multiplex PCR and then size-selected and purified. Sequencing of the libraries was done on an Illumina HiSeq2000 using paired-end 100 bp reads. Per the original workflow: SOAPnuke was used to process the raw data, with reads discarded if the reads contained adapters or uncalled bases, had a mean Phred below 15, or lacked an exact constant-primer or identifier match. COPE v1.2.5 was used to merge high-quality paired reads, and clonotypes were defined as unique nucleotide sequences. MiTCR v1.1 was used to align the clonotypes against IMGT TRBV, TRBD and TRBJ reference segments. The analysis included only V-J combinations with a frequency above 0.0001, which together covered 99.2% of the repertoires. The TCS score was defined as the ratio of F50 (clonal expansion) to E x V (chaos), calculated using BLOSUM62-based TCRdist between CDR3 peptides within each V-J. Welch's t-statistics and random forest reduced approximately 520 V-J features to about 13, which were used in a naive Bayes classifier (R e1071). The raw public reads went through TCRdb reprocessing: fastp at Q25, MiXCR clone calling, in-frame beta chains kept. Every CDR3 protein is listed once, alongside the most common genes and DNA of its rows. TCRdb assigned the V and J calls; the authors' analysis was not used. The sample records approximately 420,000 distinct CDR3 sequences, roughly 15% of which are singletons. In total, the top ten clones hold 4% to 6.5% of the sample.

Stable Graves' hyperthyroidism was defined as the absence of progression to ophthalmopathy over 18 months of follow-up. Hyperthyroidism patients were newly diagnosed, had a disease duration of under 2 months, and were aged 18 to 65 years. Any patient with an uncontrolled infection, another autoimmune disease, pregnancy or lactation was excluded. Diagnoses relied on clinical symptoms, serum thyroxine and TRAb, thyroid ultrasound and orbital computed tomography. PBMCs were separated from 8 to 10 ml of fresh peripheral blood using Ficoll-Paque density gradient centrifugation. Trizol reagent was used to extract total RNA, and RNA quality was then checked on an Agilent 2100 Bioanalyzer.

Material: blood. This chain joins TRBV19 to TRBJ1-2, and TRBD1 aligns with 8 junction nucleotides. The TCR was taken from a woman aged 18-35 years with Graves' hyperthyroidism. The CDR3 corresponds to CASRDRGGDYGYTF. In nucleotide form, the sequence is TGTGCCAGTAGAGACAGGGGAGGCGACTATGGCTACACCTTC.